The 5 T cell receptor beta chains below come from one sample, sequenced in a study of blood T cell repertoires in COVID-19. Measured with immunoSEQ multiplex PCR; TCRdb has only the in-frame clones, and not every one. This sample has a few hundred thousand clones, with 80% to 90% found just once. Specimen: peripheral blood. The receptors here all came from a woman aged 80 or over with active or convalescent COVID-19.

This rearrangement joins TRBV3-1 (or the pseudogene TRBV3-2) to TRBJ2-7; no reliable D call. From germline, CDR1 is LGHDT and CDR2 YNNKEL (reference sequence). CDR3 length: 12 residues. Trimming took 3 bases from V and 7 from J, leaving 10 bases between them. The CDR3 DNA is TGTGCCAGCAGCCATTCGGTCGGTGAGCAGTACTTC. Amino acids: CASSHSVGEQYF.

The V gene is TRBV3-1 (or the pseudogene TRBV3-2), the J gene TRBJ2-1; 7 nucleotides align to TRBD2. Trimming took 4 bases from V and 7 from J; bases not matched to a gene: 4. The germline V gene has CDR1 LGHDT and CDR2 YNNKEL (reference sequence). The CDR3 is 13 residues long. This CDR3 reads CASSPSAGNEQFF. CDR3 DNA: TGTGCCAGCAGCCCTTCAGCGGGAAATGAGCAGTTCTTC.

V usage is TRBV4-3 and J usage is TRBJ2-7, with D perhaps matching TRBD2 (5 bases). CDR3 length: 15 residues. Germline V lookup: CDR1 LGHNA, CDR2 YSLEER. Deletions cut 5 bases from V and 0 bases from J, with 14 bases between. For the CDR3, the DNA is TGCGCCAGCAGCGTAGCGTTGGAAGACTCCTACGAGCAGTACTTC. Its translation is CASSVALEDSYEQYF.

CDR3 residues: CASSPSGQGGSPLHF. The CDR3 DNA reads TGCGCCAGCAGCCCTTCCGGACAGGGAGGATCACCCCTCCACTTT. V and J are TRBV4-3 and TRBJ1-6; 8 nucleotides agree with TRBD1. The CDR3 loop spans 15 amino acids. The J segment lost 10 bases and the V segment lost 4 bases, leaving 9 bases of the junction unmatched. Germline CDR1 reads LGHNA; CDR2 reads YSLEER.

This chain connects TRBV5-1 to TRBJ2-6, with D possibly matching TRBD2 (6 bases). Per germline, CDR1 SGHRS and CDR2 YFSETQ. With 1 base removed from V and 2 bases from J, the gap between germline ends came to 25 bases. The CDR3 sequence is 21 residues long. CDR3: CASSLSLVAANVGPGANVLTF. CDR3 bases: TGCGCCAGCAGCTTGAGTTTGGTAGCGGCCAACGTAGGGCCTGGGGCCAACGTCCTGACTTTC.